This T cell receptor (beta chain) was obtained from a study of blood T cell repertoires in COVID-19. As for the study in general: COVID-19 samples from acute and convalescent phases originated in the United States, Italy and Spain.

Data came from immunoSEQ multiplex PCR; TCRdb stores just in-frame clones and leaves some out. The data hold about 350,000 clones, with 70% to 90% observed a single time. Specimen: PBMCs or T cells enriched from blood (not recorded which). This TCR came from a woman in her 30s who had recovered from COVID-19.

The CDR3 nucleotides are TGTGCCATCAGTTCAGGGGGCGCGGAAACTGAAGCTTTCTTT. Encoded protein: CAISSGGAETEAFF. The rearrangement uses TRBV10-3 and TRBJ1-1, with 8 nucleotides matching TRBD1. The CDR3 is 14 amino acids. Germline V CDR1 and CDR2: ENHRY, SYGVKD. Germline trimming cut 5 bases from V and 5 bases from J; bases unmatched to any gene: 7.